This TCR beta chain was obtained from a study of cytomegalovirus exposure and HLA in healthy donors. The V segment lost 3 bases and the J segment 0 bases; nucleotides outside the gene matches: 13. CDR1 is MDHEN, CDR2 SYDVKM, per germline. CDR3 length equals 19 residues. Generated by immunoSEQ multiplex PCR, the TCRdb table keeps only in-frame clones and is missing some. The data show 60,000 or so clones, about 88% seen once. The chain has TRBV28 and TRBJ2-2; 7 positions match TRBD2. The sequence came from a man between 18 and 29 years old in good health and CMV-seronegative. The sequenced sample consisted of PBMCs. The CDR3 loop reads CASSFFVGRTLANTGELFF. In DNA, the CDR3 is TGTGCCAGCAGTTTTTTTGTCGGGAGGACGCTCGCGAACACCGGGGAGCTGTTTTTT.